Shown below are 20 T cell receptor beta chains from a single sample sequenced in a study of esophageal squamous cell carcinoma under preoperative chemotherapy. TCRdb passed the PCR reads through MiXCR, listing each CDR3 protein once. This table has about 30,000 distinct CDR3 sequences, roughly 48% appearing once. Regarding time point: before preoperative PTX-NDP chemotherapy. Sample acquisition took place from a patient given preoperative chemotherapy. These receptors all come from a human donor with esophageal squamous cell carcinoma. The donor label of this sample is uncertain.

The chain has TRBV12-3 or TRBV12-4 and TRBJ2-3, with 8 bases matching TRBD2. The DNA matches TRBJ2-7 better at its end, which makes the J call doubtful. The CDR3 contains 16 residues. For the CDR3, the DNA is TGTCCGTGCAGCTTAGCGGGGCTGGGGGCCACAGACACGCAGTACTTC. It translates to CPCSLAGLGATDTQYF.

The V and J genes are TRBV7-3 and TRBJ2-2; maybe TRBD2 (6 bases). This CDR3 is built from 15 residues. V was trimmed by 2 bases and J by 3 bases, leaving 10 bases between them. CDR1 is SGHTA, CDR2 FQGTGA, per germline. CDR3 sequence (DNA): TGTGCCAGCAGCTTATACGCGGGGCACACCGGGGAGCTGTTTTTT. It is translated as CASSLYAGHTGELFF.

This clonotype is judged medium-sized. This chain links TRBV7-2 with TRBJ2-5; perhaps TRBD1 as D (6 bases). Germline assignment: CDR1 SGHTA and CDR2 FQGNSA. V was clipped by 5 bases and J by 1 base, with 11 bases between them. This CDR3 region has 14 residues. In nucleotides, the CDR3 is TGTGCCAGCAGCAGACCCAGGGGCCAAGAGACCCAGTACTTC. It codes for CASSRPRGQETQYF.

The genes are TRBV19 and TRBJ2-1, with 10 positions matching TRBD1. Germline CDR1 is LNHDA and CDR2 is SQIVND (reference sequence). With 1 base clipped from V and 7 bases from J, the junction kept 4 bases outside the gene matches. This CDR3 region has 15 residues. The CDR3 loop reads CASSIGDRGGNEQFF. CDR3 coding DNA: TGTGCCAGTAGTATAGGGGACAGGGGAGGAAATGAGCAGTTCTTC. The full variable domain, with the rest looked up from reference TRBV19 and TRBJ2-1, is DGGITQSPKYLFRKEGQNVTLSCEQNLNHDAMYWYRQDPGQGLRLIYYSQIVNDFQKGDIAEGYSVSREKKESFPLTVTSAQKNPTAFYLCASSIGDRGGNEQFFGPGTRLTVL.

This clonotype was observed many times. The genes are TRBV5-1 and TRBJ2-5; 9 nucleotides agree with TRBD2. The CDR3 sequence is 15 residues long. The ends lost 0 bases at V and 6 bases at J; junction bases unmatched: 6. Germline loops: CDR1 SGHRS, CDR2 YFSETQ. CDR3 DNA sequence: TGCGCCAGCAGCTTGGGGACTAGCGCTGGGAAGACCCAGTACTTC. This encodes CASSLGTSAGKTQYF.

The V gene is TRBV7-9, the J gene TRBJ2-2; D perhaps matches TRBD1 (7 bases). Germline CDR1 SEHNR, CDR2 FQNEAQ (reference sequence). The CDR3 sequence is 17 residues long. Trimming removed 6 bases from V and 13 bases from J, with 30 bases in between. The CDR3 sequence is CASSQGGGTASTETLFF. CDR3 coding DNA: TGTGCCAGCAGTCAGGGCGGCGGGACAGCGAGCACCGAGACGCTGTTTTTT.

The chain carries TRBV7-3 and TRBJ2-6; possible D gene TRBD2, 5 bases. Germline V gene lookup returns CDR1 SGHTA and CDR2 FQGTGA. V dropped 6 bases and J dropped 2 bases, with 5 bases sitting between them. CDR3 length equals 13 residues. CDR3 nucleotide sequence: TGTGCCAGCAGGAGGGCTGGGGCCAACGTCCTGACTTTC. This encodes CASRRAGANVLTF. The whole variable domain, remainder taken from reference TRBV7-3 and TRBJ2-6, is GAGVSQTPSNKVTEKGKYVELRCDPISGHTALYWYRQSLGQGPEFLIYFQGTGAADDSGLPNDRFFAVRPEGSVSTLKIQRTERGDSAVYLCASRRAGANVLTFGAGSRLTVL.

The table lists this clonotype with many counts. Since a much larger clone is just one base distant, this may be a read error. Here the CDR3 DNA reads TGTGCTAGTGGTTTCGGGGATTCCTACAATGAGCAGTACTTC. Its translation: CASGFGDSYNEQYF. V and J are TRBV12-5 and TRBJ2-5, with a weak D call TRBD2 (5 bases). The V end lost 3 bases, the J end lost 11 bases, and 19 bases lay between the germline ends. The CDR3 is made up of 14 amino acids. CDR1 LGHNT and CDR2 FRNRAP come from the germline V gene.

Remarks on this clonotype: Just one base apart from a much larger clone, this may be a read error. This chain connects TRBV7-3 to TRBJ2-1; D might be TRBD2 (5 bases). Germline lookup yields CDR1 SGHTA and CDR2 FQGTGA. V was shortened by 6 bases and J by 13 bases, with 22 bases between the two germline ends. This CDR3 region has 14 residues. DNA of the CDR3: TGTGCCAGCAGGCTGGACTCAGCGACGGAGACCCAGTTCTTC. This encodes CASRLDSATETQFF. Looking up the rest from reference TRBV7-3 and TRBJ2-1 gives the full variable domain: GAGVSQTPSNKVTEKGKYVELRCDPISGHTALYWYRQSLGQGPEFLIYFQGTGAADDSGLPNDRFFAVRPEGSVSTLKIQRTERGDSAVYLCASRLDSATETQFFGPGTRLTVL.

For this clonotype: It is likely a read error, because the conserved phenylalanine at the end of the CDR3 is missing. The DNA is omitted, as the CDR3 cannot be located on it reliably, and the CDR3 follows TCRdb's listing. The chain carries TRBV7-9 and TRBJ2-5; TRBD2, the D gene given by the table, was not confirmed from the DNA. Germline values: CDR1 SEHNR, CDR2 FQNEAQ (reference sequence). A total of 14 residues make up the CDR3, ends included. CDR3 amino acids: CASSLMELAETQLS.

This clonotype is large within its sample. This chain connects TRBV7-2 to TRBJ2-4, with unresolved D. Trimming stripped 6 bases from V and 0 bases from J, with 12 bases between. Per the germline V gene, CDR1 is SGHTA and CDR2 is FQGNSA. The CDR3 length is 15 residues. In nucleotides, the CDR3 is TGTGCCAGCAGTAGCACAACGATAGCCAAAAACATTCAGTACTTC. It specifies CASSSTTIAKNIQYF.

Concerning this clonotype: Germline is not matched at one junction end, which may reflect a read error. The CDR3 protein is CPSWAVPAKNMQYF. The CDR3, as DNA: TGCCCCAGCTGGGCGGTGCCAGCCAAAAACATGCAGTACTTC. The J gene is TRBJ2-4, the V gene TRBV7-6, with D unresolved. Germline lookup yields CDR1 SGHVS and CDR2 FNYEAQ. The CDR3 length is 14 residues.

This clonotype occurred a few times. This chain uses TRBV10-3 with TRBJ1-1, with no clear D. CDR3 length: 11 amino acids. Germline lookup yields CDR1 ENHRY and CDR2 SYGVKD. The germline V and J ends were trimmed by 10 bases and 1 base, with 7 bases remaining between them. The CDR3 DNA reads TGTGCCACCTCGGGGAACACTGAAGCTTTCTTT. Translated: CATSGNTEAFF.

This clonotype was seen ten or more times. The rearrangement uses TRBV10-3 and TRBJ2-1; D is possibly TRBD1 (7 bases). The assigned J gene may be wrong: the sequence end matches TRBJ2-7 better. The CDR3 totals 14 residues. Germline CDR1 is ENHRY and CDR2 is SYGVKD. The CDR3 bases are TGTGCCGCGAGAGGGGGCGCGGGGTGGAATGAGCAGTACTTC. This sequence encodes CAARGGAGWNEQYF.

This clonotype has a single count. The chain combines TRBV12-3 or TRBV12-4 with TRBJ2-4, with D unresolved. Trimming stripped 11 bases from V and 13 bases from J, with 27 bases between. CDR3 length equals 14 residues. This chain's CDR3 is CACTSPRDQNTQYF. In DNA, the CDR3 is TGTGCCTGTACCTCCCCCCGTGACCAAAACACCCAGTACTTC.

The chain uses TRBV6-2 or TRBV6-3 and TRBJ2-1, with D possibly TRBD2 on 5 matching bases. Gene TRBJ2-7 matches the end of the DNA better, so the J call may be wrong. In germline, CDR1 is MNHEY, CDR2 SVGEGT. The CDR3 runs 14 residues. Here the CDR3 DNA reads TGTGCCAGCCAGTGGTCGGAGGTCCTAAACGAGCAGTACTTC. Amino acids: CASQWSEVLNEQYF.

This clonotype was recorded at least ten times. The chain is built from TRBV7-2 and TRBJ2-3; TRBD2 matches at 7 bases. CDR1 is SGHTA and CDR2 is FQGNSA in the germline V gene. Germline trimming cut 4 bases from V and 2 bases from J; bases unmatched to any gene: 6. This CDR3 comprises 15 residues. CDR3 residues: CASSSLADYTDTQYF. The CDR3 nucleotides are TGTGCCAGCAGCTCTCTAGCGGACTACACAGATACGCAGTATTTT.

The gene calls are TRBV7-2 and TRBJ2-4, with D perhaps TRBD1 (7 bases). Germline V gene sequence: CDR1 SGHTA, CDR2 FQGNSA. The CDR3 has 15 amino acids. CDR3 loop: CGAGQGGRDQDTQYF. The CDR3 DNA reads TGTGGCGCGGGGCAGGGGGGACGTGACCAAGACACCCAGTACTTC.

A few counts support this clonotype. The gene calls are TRBV11-2 and TRBJ2-3; D is perhaps TRBD2 (5 bases). The CDR3 has 15 residues. Trimming removed 4 bases from V and 3 bases from J, with 14 bases in between. CDR1 is SGHAT and CDR2 is FQNNGV in the germline V gene. The CDR3 is CASSSHGIRTDTQYF. The CDR3 DNA reads TGTGCCAGCAGCTCCCACGGGATTAGGACAGATACGCAGTATTTT.

This sequence joins TRBV7-3 and TRBJ2-7; TRBD2 might be the D (5 bases). CDR1 and CDR2 from the germline V gene are SGHTA and FQGTGA. Deletions cut 5 bases from V and 0 bases from J, with 11 bases between. CDR3 length: 14 residues. CDR3 in DNA: TGTGCCAGCAGCAGTCTAGGAGGCTCCTACGAGCAGTACTTC. Amino acids: CASSSLGGSYEQYF. Combining the CDR3 with reference TRBV7-3 and TRBJ2-7 gives the whole variable domain GAGVSQTPSNKVTEKGKYVELRCDPISGHTALYWYRQSLGQGPEFLIYFQGTGAADDSGLPNDRFFAVRPEGSVSTLKIQRTERGDSAVYLCASSSLGGSYEQYFGPGTRLTVT.